Given below is one TCR beta chain in context. Its antigen is not identified. Primers: 60 Vbeta forward and 13 Jbeta reverse. Clones were read by immunoSEQ multiplex PCR, and TCRdb kept only the in-frame ones, dropping some. The data hold approximately 190,000 clones, with roughly 80% observed a single time. Germline values: CDR1 MNHNS, CDR2 SASEGT. The CDR3 has 14 residues. Between the trimmed V and J ends, which lost 4 bases and 0 bases, there was a span of 9 bases. The entry originates in a study of cytomegalovirus exposure and HLA in healthy donors. Study in general: Prior work identified under 130 million unique TCR beta sequences in around 170 million T cells. Among the approximately 410 genotyped donors, just over 80% were placed in the Caucasian-associated ancestry cluster.

Though probably carrying unrecorded immune exposures, donors were nominally healthy at sampling. Study-wide points: Fewer than 200 TCR beta chains were listed as cytomegalovirus-associated.

Input material: PBMCs. The rearrangement links TRBV6-1 to TRBJ1-1; D is uncertain. The sequence derives from a man aged 35-49 years in good health and CMV-seropositive. The CDR3 region has the DNA TGTGCCAGCAGTGGGAGTCACCTGAACACTGAAGCTTTCTTT. It codes for CASSGSHLNTEAFF.